This T cell receptor beta chain was documented in a study of blood T cell repertoires in COVID-19 (dated by TCRdb to the early 2020s). Notes on the research overall: Collaborator samples came from the United States, Italy and Spain and covered acute and convalescent phases of COVID-19. The samples were drawn from two sources: the first 160 participants of the ongoing ImmuneRACE study, and 950 to 1,500 subjects contributed by 6 global collaborators. The sample metadata nearly always contained a de-identified subject ID, COVID-19 status, age in years and sex. Where available, HLA class I and class II types were taken from metadata supplied by the sample provider and were not determined by assay-based typing. The dataset comprised deeply sampled blood TCRbeta repertoires from subjects exposed to, actively infected with, or recovered from COVID-19. The repertoires were released in a freely available public database intended as a resource for research on the immune response to SARS-CoV-2. The material from the prospective study consisted of cDNA or gDNA derived from T cells, B-cell-depleted T cells, or PBMCs.

On the study overall, not on this receptor specifically: Clinical and demographic metadata were provided uncurated, with the amount varying by source and participant.

At one collaborating source in Seattle, patients were enrolled during active infection and were followed longitudinally through the course of disease. Collaborating institutions collected whole blood in K2EDTA tubes following their own protocols. For TCRbeta analysis, collaborators shipped samples as frozen whole blood, isolated PBMCs, or DNA extracted from either of those sample types. Regarding this clone: This clone's antigen is unknown. Base qualities are not at hand, and no much larger clone is one base apart.

The immunoSEQ Assay, a bias-controlled multiplex PCR, was used to amplify TCRbeta CDR3 regions from genomic DNA. Per the source publication's procedure: The number of nucleated cells in each sample was estimated from the amplification of reference gene primers within the assay. Sequence reads were collapsed and filtered to measure the absolute abundance of every unique TCRbeta CDR3 rearrangement. For each sample, productive Simpson clonality was calculated as the square root of Simpson's diversity index over productive rearrangements. The clones in this table, taken by TCRdb from immuneACCESS, are in-frame only. Not every clone is retained; where verified, under half of the shortfall comes from an unresolved V gene, and the cause of the rest is unknown. V and J calls and clone size follow that table, whereas D and trimming were derived from the DNA. The sample profile shows 45,000 or so clones; over 80% of them were found once. The top ten clones comprise 2.1% of the sample.

The trim is 3 bases for V and 7 bases for J, with a gap of 14 bases between the germline ends. The CDR3 runs 15 amino acids, cysteine and phenylalanine included. The DNA shown is the 45-base CDR3, in frame from base 1. CDR1 and CDR2, looked up from the germline V gene, are SGHRS and YFSETQ. This sequence uses TRBV5-1 and TRBJ1-6, with no reliable assignment of the D segment. This clonotype was sampled from a woman of 80 years or more with COVID-19, enrolled during active disease. Source material: peripheral blood. The DNA sequence is given as TGCGCCAGCAGCTACCACACGGACTCCAATTCACCCCTCCACTTT. It is translated as CASSYHTDSNSPLHF. Where the CDR3 stops, the reference TRBV5-1 and TRBJ1-6 genes take over; the full variable domain is KAGVTQTPRYLIKTRGQQVTLSCSPISGHRSVSWYQQTPGQGLQFLFEYFSETQRNKGNFPGRFSGRQFSNSRSEMNVSTLELGDSALYLCASSYHTDSNSPLHFGNGTRLTVT.